This TCR beta chain was obtained from a study of OX40 agonist ivuxolimab in advanced cancers. At the level of the whole study: The costimulatory receptor OX40 (CD134) was targeted by ivuxolimab, a fully human IgG2 agonistic monoclonal antibody. Intravenous ivuxolimab was administered to patients every 2 weeks at six dose levels: 0.01, 0.1, 0.3, 1.5, 3 and 10 mg/kg. Of the 50 or so patients in dose escalation, around 19 had hepatocellular carcinoma, roughly 15 had melanoma, 9 had renal cell carcinoma and 9 had head and neck cancer. In the dose-escalation cohort, approximately 80% of patients were male, and the mean age was around 60 years with a range of about 20 to 90. Patients were allowed to have had prior anti-PD-1, anti-PD-L1 or anti-CTLA-4 therapy, and approximately 41% of the dose-escalation patients had previously received checkpoint inhibitors. Partial responses occurred in three dose-escalation patients, of whom one had hepatocellular carcinoma and two had cutaneous melanoma. Peripheral TCRbeta sequencing was intended to test whether TCR sequence diversity was altered and clonal T-cell expansion was caused by ivuxolimab. The paper reports the monotherapy dose-escalation portion (N of about 51 patients) of the phase I ivuxolimab trial.

In regard to this clone: This receptor's antigen is unknown. No clone much larger than this one lies a single base away; base qualities are absent.

Patients with a history of autoimmune disease or receiving systemic immunosuppression were excluded from the trial. In every dose cohort, peripheral blood was drawn for TCR sequencing at baseline, cycle 4 day 1, and cycle 7 day 1. The samples were taken from a phase I, first-in-human, multicenter, open-label dose-escalation trial of ivuxolimab. Adults with locally advanced or metastatic melanoma, renal cell, hepatocellular, or head and neck squamous cell carcinoma were enrolled in the trial. Before TCR sequencing, CD4+ T cells and CD8+ T cells were sorted from peripheral blood as separate populations. What the study reported, not specific to this receptor: The antigen specificity of the clonally expanded peripheral T cells was not determined. Low levels of normalized T-cell clonal expansion were also shown by some nonresponding patients. In the 0.1-3.0 mg/kg groups, partial responders had among the lowest normalized peripheral clonal expansion, particularly in CD8+ T cells. After ivuxolimab, more expanded clones were found on average in CD8+ T cells than in CD4+ T cells. Clonal expansion of both CD4+ and CD8+ blood T cells was observed from baseline to week 6 at doses 0.1 to 3.0 mg/kg.

The CDR3 numbers 15 residues from cysteine through phenylalanine. This entry keeps only the CDR3 DNA: 45 bases, framed from base 1. V is clipped by 1 base and J by 0 bases, and the sequence between their germline boundaries is 9 bases long. According to the germline V gene, CDR1 reads SGDLS and CDR2 reads YYNGEE. For sequencing of the TCRbeta CDR3 region, genomic DNA was extracted from the sorted cells. The immunoSEQ Assay was used to sequence the TCRbeta CDR3 regions. TCRdb holds this immuneACCESS table with in-frame rearrangements only. Some clones are missing; in checked studies, unresolved V genes explain under half, and the rest has no known cause. The table for this sample lists 65,000 to 100,000 clones; more than 90% of them were counted only once. More than 5.5% of the sample belongs to the ten largest clones.

The sequence came from an adult with an advanced solid tumor such as melanoma, head and neck, liver or kidney cancer. The material sequenced was CD4+ or CD8+ T cells sorted from blood, taken in a trial of the OX40 agonist ivuxolimab. The chain is made from TRBV9 and TRBJ2-3; the D gene cannot be named for sure. The sequenced DNA is TGTGCCAGCAGCGTAATGTGGGTGAGCACAGATACGCAGTATTTT. This encodes CASSVMWVSTDTQYF.